This TCR beta chain was sequenced during a study of OX40 agonist ivuxolimab in advanced cancers. This CDR3 is built from 16 residues. Germline lookup yields CDR1 SGHAT and CDR2 FQNNGV. The trim removed 7 bases at V and 3 bases at J, leaving 9 bases unmatched. Baseline was the first blood sampling point, followed by cycle 4 day 1 and cycle 7 day 1. Measured with immunoSEQ multiplex PCR; TCRdb has only the in-frame clones, and not every one. The data hold roughly 36,000 clones, with 74% observed a single time. This rearrangement joins TRBV11-2 to TRBJ2-4; TRBD2 matches at 10 bases. Sequenced material: CD4+ or CD8+ T cells sorted from blood, taken in a trial of the OX40 agonist ivuxolimab. This receptor was taken from an adult with an advanced solid tumor such as melanoma, head and neck, liver or kidney cancer. CDR3 DNA: TGTGCCAGCACCGTAAGCGGGGGGGCTAACAAAAACATTCAGTACTTC. Protein product: CASTVSGGANKNIQYF.